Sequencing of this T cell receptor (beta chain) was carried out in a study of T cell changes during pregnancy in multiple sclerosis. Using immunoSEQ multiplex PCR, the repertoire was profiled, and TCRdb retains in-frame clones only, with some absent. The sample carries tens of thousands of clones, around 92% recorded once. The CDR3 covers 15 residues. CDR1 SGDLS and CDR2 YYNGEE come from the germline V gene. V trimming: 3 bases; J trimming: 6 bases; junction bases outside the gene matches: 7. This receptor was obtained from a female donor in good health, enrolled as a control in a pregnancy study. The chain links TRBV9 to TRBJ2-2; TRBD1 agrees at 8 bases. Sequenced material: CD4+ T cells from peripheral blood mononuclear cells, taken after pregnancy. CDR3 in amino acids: CASSADRARPGELFF. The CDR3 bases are TGTGCCAGCAGCGCGGACAGGGCGCGCCCCGGGGAGCTGTTTTTT.